The rows below give T cell receptor beta chains drawn from one sample of a study of PD-L1 blockade in urothelial cancer. Profiling relied on immunoSEQ multiplex PCR, and the TCRdb table lists in-frame clones only, not all of them. The sample lists around 100,000 clones, around 93% occurring once. Here the sequenced sample was PBMCs, taken around atezolizumab (anti-PD-L1) treatment. These receptor sequences come from a man aged 55 to 70 with urothelial cancer. Each CDR3 is given with its conserved first and last residue. Each record gives: V gene, CDR3 protein.

TRBV2 CASSDEAQTRARENTEAFF
TRBV7-8 CASSARWQDTDTQYF
TRBV5-1 CASSLGQFTDTQYF
TRBV6-4 CASSSRDRLVCYGYTF
TRBV10-3 CAISEYRTGDYEQYF
TRBV7-8 CASSPRPGQGLGEQYF
TRBV7-9 CASREDRRTDTQYF
TRBV30 CAWRVRQGFSRNEKLFF
TRBV30 CAWRGGFPRNTEAFF
TRBV6-1 CASRETGGTYEQYF
TRBV2 CASTLERGNQPQHF
TRBV7-2 CASSLASWDTPNQPQHF
TRBV6-6 CASTTGGDTGELFF
TRBV4-2 CASSQNGLSGLRELFF
TRBV4-3 CASSQDRLAGFYEQYF
TRBV6-1 CASSELGAPNTEAFF
TRBV7-8 CASSLERTNEQFF
TRBV29-1 CSVLPTSGYNEQFF
TRBV5-1 CASSLARGFETQYF
TRBV28 CASSLRGYGYTF
TRBV4-3 CASSQAQGPGAYGYTF
TRBV5-4 CASSLPQGSGTEAFF
TRBV7-2 CASSLADSTVGSEQYF
TRBV5-1 CASSPSTGGAYEQYF